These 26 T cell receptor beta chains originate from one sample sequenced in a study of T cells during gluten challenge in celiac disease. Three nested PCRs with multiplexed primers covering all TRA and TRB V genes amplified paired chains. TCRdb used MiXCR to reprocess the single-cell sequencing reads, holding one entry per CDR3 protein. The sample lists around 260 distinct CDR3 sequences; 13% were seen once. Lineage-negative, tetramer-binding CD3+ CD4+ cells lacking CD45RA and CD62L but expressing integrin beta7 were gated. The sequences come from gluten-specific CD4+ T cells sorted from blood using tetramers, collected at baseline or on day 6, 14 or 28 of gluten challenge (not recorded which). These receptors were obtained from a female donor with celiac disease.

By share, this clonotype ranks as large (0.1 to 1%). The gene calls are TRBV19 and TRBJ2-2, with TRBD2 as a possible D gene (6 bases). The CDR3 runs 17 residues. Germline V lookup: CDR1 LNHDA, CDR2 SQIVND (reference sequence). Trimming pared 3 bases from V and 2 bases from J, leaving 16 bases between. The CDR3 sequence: CASSIFALGTNTGELFF. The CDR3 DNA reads TGTGCCAGTAGTATTTTCGCCCTCGGGACTAACACCGGGGAGCTGTTTTTT.

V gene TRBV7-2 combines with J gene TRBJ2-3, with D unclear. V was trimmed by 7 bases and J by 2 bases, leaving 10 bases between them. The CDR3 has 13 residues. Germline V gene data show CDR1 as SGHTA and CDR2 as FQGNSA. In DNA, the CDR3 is TGTGCCAGCAACATCAGAGCCACAGATACGCAGTATTTT. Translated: CASNIRATDTQYF.

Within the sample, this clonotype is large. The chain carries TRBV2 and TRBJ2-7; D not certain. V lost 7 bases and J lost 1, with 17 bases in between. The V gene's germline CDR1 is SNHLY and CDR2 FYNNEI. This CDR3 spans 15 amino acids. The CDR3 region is CASMPLQDGSYEQYF. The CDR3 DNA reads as TGTGCCAGCATGCCCCTCCAGGACGGTTCCTACGAGCAGTACTTC.

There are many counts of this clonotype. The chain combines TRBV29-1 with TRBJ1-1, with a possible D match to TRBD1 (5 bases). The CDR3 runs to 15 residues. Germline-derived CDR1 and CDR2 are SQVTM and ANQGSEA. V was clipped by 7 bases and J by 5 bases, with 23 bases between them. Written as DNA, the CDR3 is TGCAGCGCCACGAAGATGGGGACCCTTGAAACTGAAGCTTTCTTT. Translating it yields CSATKMGTLETEAFF.

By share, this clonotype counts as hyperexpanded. The CDR3, as DNA: TGTGCCAGCAGCTTATGGGGACAGGGTGAAGGCGAGCAGTACTTC. Its translation: CASSLWGQGEGEQYF. The chain has TRBV7-2 and TRBJ2-7, with TRBD1 matching 9 bases. The V gene's germline CDR1 is SGHTA and CDR2 FQGNSA. This CDR3 is built from 15 residues. Germline trimming cut 2 bases from V and 6 bases from J; bases unmatched to any gene: 8.

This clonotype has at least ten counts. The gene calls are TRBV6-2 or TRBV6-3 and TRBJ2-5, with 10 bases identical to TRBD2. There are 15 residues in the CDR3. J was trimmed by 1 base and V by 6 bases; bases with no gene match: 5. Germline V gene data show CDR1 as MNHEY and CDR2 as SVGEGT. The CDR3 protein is CASSSWTSGQETQYF. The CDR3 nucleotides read TGTGCCAGCAGCTCATGGACTAGCGGCCAAGAGACCCAGTACTTC.

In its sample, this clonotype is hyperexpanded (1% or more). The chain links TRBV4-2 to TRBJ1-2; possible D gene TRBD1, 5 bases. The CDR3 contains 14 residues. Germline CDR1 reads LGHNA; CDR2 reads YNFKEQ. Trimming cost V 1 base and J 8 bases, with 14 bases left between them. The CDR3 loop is CASSQVNTDKGYTF. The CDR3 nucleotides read TGTGCCAGCAGCCAAGTTAATACGGACAAGGGCTACACCTTC.

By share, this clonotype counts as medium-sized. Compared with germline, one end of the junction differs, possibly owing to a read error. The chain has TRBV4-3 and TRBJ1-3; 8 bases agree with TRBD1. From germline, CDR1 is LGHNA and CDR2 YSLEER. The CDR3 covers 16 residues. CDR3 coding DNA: TGCGCCAGCAGCCTCCTACCCGACAGGGGAGGAACCACCATATATTTT. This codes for CASSLLPDRGGTTIYF.

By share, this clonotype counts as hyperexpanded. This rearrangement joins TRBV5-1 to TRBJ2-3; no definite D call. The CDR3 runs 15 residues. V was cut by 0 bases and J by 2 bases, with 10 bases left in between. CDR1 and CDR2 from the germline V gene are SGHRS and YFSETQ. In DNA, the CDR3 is TGCGCCAGCAGCTTGGCCCCCTTAGACACAGATACGCAGTATTTT. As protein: CASSLAPLDTDTQYF.

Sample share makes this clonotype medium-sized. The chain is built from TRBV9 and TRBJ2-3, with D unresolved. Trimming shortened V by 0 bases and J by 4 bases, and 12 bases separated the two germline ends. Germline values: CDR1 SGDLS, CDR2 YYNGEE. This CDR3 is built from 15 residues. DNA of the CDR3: TGTGCCAGCAGCGTAGCCTCCCGCAGGTCAGATACGCAGTATTTT. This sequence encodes CASSVASRRSDTQYF.

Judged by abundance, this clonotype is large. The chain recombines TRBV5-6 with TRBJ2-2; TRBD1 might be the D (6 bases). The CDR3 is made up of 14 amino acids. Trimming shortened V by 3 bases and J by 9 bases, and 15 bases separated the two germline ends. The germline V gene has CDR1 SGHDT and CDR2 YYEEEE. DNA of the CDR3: TGTGCCAGCAGCTCCTTACTAACAGGGAGGGAGCTGTTTTTT. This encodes CASSSLLTGRELFF.

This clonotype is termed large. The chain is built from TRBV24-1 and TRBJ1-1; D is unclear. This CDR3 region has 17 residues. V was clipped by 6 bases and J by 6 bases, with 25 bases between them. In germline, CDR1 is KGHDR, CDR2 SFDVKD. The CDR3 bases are TGTGCCACCAGTCGCACTCCTCCTGTAATTCGGAGGGCTGAAGCTTTCTTT. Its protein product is CATSRTPPVIRRAEAFF.

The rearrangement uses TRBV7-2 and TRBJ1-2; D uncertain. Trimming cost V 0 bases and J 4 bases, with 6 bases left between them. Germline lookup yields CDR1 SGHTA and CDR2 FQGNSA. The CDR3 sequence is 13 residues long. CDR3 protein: CASSLALSYGYTF. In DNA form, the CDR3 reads TGTGCCAGCAGCTTAGCGCTTAGCTATGGCTACACCTTC. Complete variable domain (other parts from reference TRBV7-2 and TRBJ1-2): GAGVSQSPSNKVTEKGKDVELRCDPISGHTALYWYRQSLGQGLEFLIYFQGNSAPDKSGLPSDRFSAERTGGSVSTLTIQRTQQEDSAVYLCASSLALSYGYTFGSGTRLTVV.

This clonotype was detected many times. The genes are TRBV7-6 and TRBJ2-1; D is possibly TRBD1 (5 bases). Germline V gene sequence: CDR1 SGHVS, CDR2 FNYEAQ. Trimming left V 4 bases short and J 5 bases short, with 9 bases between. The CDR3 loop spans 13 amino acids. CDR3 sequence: CASSWGSNNEQFF. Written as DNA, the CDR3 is TGTGCCAGCAGCTGGGGCAGCAACAATGAGCAGTTCTTC.

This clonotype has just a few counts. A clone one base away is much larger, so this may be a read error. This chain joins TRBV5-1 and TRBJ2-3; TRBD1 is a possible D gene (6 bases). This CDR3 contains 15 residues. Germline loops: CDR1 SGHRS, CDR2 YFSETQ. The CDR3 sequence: CASSFGQTSTDMQYF. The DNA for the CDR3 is TGCGCCAGCAGCTTCGGACAGACAAGCACAGATATGCAGTATTTT.

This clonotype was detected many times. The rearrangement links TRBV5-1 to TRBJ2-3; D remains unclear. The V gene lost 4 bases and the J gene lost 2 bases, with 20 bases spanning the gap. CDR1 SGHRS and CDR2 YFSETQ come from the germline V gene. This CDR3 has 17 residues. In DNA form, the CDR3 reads TGCGCCAGCAGCACCGGGCCCCTGGACCCCTCCACAGATACGCAGTATTTT. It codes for CASSTGPLDPSTDTQYF.

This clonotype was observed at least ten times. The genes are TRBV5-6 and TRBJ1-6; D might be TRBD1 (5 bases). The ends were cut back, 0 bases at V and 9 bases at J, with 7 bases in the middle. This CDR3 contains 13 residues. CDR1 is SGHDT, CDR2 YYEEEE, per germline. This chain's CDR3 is CASSLVGGSPLHF. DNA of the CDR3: TGTGCCAGCAGCTTGGTGGGGGGTTCACCCCTCCACTTT.

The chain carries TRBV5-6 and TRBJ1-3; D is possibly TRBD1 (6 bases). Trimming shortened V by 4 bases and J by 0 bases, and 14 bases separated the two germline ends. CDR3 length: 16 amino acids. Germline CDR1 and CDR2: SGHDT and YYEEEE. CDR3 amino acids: CASSHRTEYSGNTIYF. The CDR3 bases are TGTGCCAGCAGCCATAGGACAGAATACTCTGGAAACACCATATATTTT.

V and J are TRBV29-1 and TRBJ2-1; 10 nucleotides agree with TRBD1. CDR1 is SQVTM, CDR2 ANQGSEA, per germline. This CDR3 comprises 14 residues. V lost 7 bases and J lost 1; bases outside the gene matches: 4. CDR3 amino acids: CSDWTGGSYNEQFF. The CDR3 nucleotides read TGCAGCGACTGGACAGGGGGGTCCTACAATGAGCAGTTCTTC.

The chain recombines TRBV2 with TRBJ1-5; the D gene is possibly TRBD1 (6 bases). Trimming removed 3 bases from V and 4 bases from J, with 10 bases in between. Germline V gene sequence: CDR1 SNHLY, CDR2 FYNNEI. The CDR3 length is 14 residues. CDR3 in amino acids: CASSEGALNQPQHF. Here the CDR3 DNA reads TGTGCCAGCAGTGAGGGGGCCCTAAATCAGCCCCAGCATTTT.

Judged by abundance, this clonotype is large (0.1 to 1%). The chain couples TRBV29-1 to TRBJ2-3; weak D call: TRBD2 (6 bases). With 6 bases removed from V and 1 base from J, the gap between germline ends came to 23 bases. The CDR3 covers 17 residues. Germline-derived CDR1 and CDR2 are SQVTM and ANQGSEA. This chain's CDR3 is CSVLVLVTGDGTDTQYF. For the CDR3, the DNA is TGCAGCGTCCTCGTTCTTGTTACGGGGGACGGCACAGATACGCAGTATTTT.

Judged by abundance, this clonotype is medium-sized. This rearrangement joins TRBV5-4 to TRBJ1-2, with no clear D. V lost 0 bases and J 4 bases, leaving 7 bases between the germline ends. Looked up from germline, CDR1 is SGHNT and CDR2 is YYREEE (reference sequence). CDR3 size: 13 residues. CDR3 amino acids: CASSLASGYGYTF. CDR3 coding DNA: TGTGCCAGCAGCTTGGCCTCGGGCTATGGCTACACCTTC.

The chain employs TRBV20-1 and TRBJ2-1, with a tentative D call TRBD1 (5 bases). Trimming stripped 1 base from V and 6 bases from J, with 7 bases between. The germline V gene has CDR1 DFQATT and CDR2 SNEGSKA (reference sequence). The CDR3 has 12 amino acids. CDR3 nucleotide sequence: TGCAGTGCTAGAGGGACACTCAATGAGCAGTTCTTC. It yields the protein CSARGTLNEQFF.

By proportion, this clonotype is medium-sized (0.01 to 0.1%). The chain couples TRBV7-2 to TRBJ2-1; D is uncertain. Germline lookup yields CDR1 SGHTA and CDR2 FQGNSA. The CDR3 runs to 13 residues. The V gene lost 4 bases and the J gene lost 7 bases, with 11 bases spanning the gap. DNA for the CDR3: TGTGCCAGCAGCTCAAGGGCTGGGAATGAGCAGTTCTTC. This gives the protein CASSSRAGNEQFF.

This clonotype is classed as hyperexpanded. The CDR3 reads CASSSGLDTQYF. The CDR3 DNA reads TGTGCCAGCAGCTCCGGACTTGATACGCAGTATTTT. This chain joins TRBV7-2 and TRBJ2-3, with a tentative D call TRBD2 (5 bases). The V gene's germline CDR1 is SGHTA and CDR2 FQGNSA. V was clipped by 4 bases and J by 6 bases, with 8 bases between them. The CDR3 runs to 12 residues.

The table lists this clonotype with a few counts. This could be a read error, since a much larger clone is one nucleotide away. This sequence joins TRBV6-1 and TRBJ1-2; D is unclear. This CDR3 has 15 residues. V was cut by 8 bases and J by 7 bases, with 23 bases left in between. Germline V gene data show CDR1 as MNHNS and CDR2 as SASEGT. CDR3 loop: CASFLGPIFPGGYTF. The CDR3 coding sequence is TGTGCCAGCTTTCTTGGACCTATTTTTCCGGGTGGCTACACCTTC.